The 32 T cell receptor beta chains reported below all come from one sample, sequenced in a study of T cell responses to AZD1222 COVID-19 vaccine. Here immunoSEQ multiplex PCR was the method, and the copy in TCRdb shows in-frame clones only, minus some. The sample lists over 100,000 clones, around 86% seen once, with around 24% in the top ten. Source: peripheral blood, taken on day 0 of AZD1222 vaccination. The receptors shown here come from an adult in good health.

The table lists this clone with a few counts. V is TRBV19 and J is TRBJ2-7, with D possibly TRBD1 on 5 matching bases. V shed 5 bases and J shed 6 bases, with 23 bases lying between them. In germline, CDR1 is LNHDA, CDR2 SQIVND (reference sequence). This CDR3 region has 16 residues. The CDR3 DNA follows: TGTGCCAGTAGTCCCCTAGGGGCCTCCCTTGGCTTCGAGCAGTACTTC. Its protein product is CASSPLGASLGFEQYF. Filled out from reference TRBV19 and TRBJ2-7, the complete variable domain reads DGGITQSPKYLFRKEGQNVTLSCEQNLNHDAMYWYRQDPGQGLRLIYYSQIVNDFQKGDIAEGYSVSREKKESFPLTVTSAQKNPTAFYLCASSPLGASLGFEQYFGPGTRLTVT.

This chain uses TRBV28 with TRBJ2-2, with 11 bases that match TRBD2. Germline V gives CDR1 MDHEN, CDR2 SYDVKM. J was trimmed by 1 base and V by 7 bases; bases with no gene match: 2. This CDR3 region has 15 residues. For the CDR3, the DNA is TGTGCCAGCACTACTAGCGGGGGGAACACCGGGGAGCTGTTTTTT. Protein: CASTTSGGNTGELFF.

The CDR3 protein is CATSDPAGGQGGSTDTQYF. DNA for the CDR3: TGTGCCACCAGTGATCCGGCCGGGGGACAGGGGGGAAGCACAGATACGCAGTATTTT. This rearrangement joins TRBV24-1 to TRBJ2-3, with TRBD1 matching over 11 bases. V was clipped by 3 bases and J by 0 bases; unmatched bases: 10. The CDR3 is 19 amino acids. Germline loops: CDR1 KGHDR, CDR2 SFDVKD.

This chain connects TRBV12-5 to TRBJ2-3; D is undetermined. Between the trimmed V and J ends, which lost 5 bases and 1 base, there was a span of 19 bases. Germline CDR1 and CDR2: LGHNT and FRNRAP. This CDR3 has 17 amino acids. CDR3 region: CASGPGRVMSGTDTQYF. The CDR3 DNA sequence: TGTGCTAGTGGTCCCGGACGGGTCATGAGTGGCACAGATACGCAGTATTTT.

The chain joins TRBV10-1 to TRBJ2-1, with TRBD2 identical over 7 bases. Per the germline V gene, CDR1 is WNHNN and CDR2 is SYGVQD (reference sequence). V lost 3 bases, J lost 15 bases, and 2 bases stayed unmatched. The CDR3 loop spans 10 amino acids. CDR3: CASSDGTMFF. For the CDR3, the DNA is TGCGCCAGCAGTGATGGGACTATGTTCTTC.

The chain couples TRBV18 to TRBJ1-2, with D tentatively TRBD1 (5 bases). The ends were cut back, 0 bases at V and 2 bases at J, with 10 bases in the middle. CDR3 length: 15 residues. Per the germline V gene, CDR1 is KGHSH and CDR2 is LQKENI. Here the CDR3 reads CASSPPAGHNYGYTF. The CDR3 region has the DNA TGTGCCAGCTCACCACCGGCTGGACACAACTATGGCTACACCTTC.

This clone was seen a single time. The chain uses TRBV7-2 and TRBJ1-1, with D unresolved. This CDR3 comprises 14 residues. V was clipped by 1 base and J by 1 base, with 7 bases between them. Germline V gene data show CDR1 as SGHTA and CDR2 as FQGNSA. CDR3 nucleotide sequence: TGTGCCAGCAGCTTAGGGCAGGCGAACACTGAAGCTTTCTTT. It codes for CASSLGQANTEAFF. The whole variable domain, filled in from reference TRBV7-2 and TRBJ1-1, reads GAGVSQSPSNKVTEKGKDVELRCDPISGHTALYWYRQSLGQGLEFLIYFQGNSAPDKSGLPSDRFSAERTGGSVSTLTIQRTQQEDSAVYLCASSLGQANTEAFFGQGTRLTVV.

Here the CDR3 reads CASSAEGQGAEKLFF. Here the CDR3 DNA reads TGTGCCAGCAGCGCAGAGGGACAGGGGGCTGAAAAACTGTTTTTT. The V gene is TRBV28, the J gene TRBJ1-4; 12 bases line up with TRBD1. J was trimmed by 7 bases and V by 6 bases; bases with no gene match: 6. The germline V gene encodes CDR1 MDHEN and CDR2 SYDVKM. CDR3 size: 15 residues.

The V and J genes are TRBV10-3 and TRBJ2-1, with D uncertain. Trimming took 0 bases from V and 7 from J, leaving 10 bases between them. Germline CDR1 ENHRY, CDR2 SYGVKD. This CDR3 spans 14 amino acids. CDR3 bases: TGTGCCATCAGTGAGTCACAGAAGAAGAATGAGCAGTTCTTC. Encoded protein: CAISESQKKNEQFF.

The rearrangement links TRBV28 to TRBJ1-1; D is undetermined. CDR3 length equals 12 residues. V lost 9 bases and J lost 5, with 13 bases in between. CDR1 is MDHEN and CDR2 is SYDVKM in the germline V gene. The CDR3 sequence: CASTTPTTEAFF. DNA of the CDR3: TGTGCCAGTACAACACCTACGACTGAAGCTTTCTTT.

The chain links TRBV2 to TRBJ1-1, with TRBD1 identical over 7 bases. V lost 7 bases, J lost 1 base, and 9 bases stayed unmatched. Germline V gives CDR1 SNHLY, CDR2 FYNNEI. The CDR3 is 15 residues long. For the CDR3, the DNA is TGTGCCAGCACTAGAACAGGGGACGGGAACACTGAAGCTTTCTTT. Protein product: CASTRTGDGNTEAFF.

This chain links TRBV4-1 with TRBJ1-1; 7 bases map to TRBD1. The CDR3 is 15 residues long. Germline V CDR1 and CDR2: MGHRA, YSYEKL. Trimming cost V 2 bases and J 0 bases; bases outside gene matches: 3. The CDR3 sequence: CASSQFGTVNTEAFF. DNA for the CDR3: TGCGCCAGCAGCCAATTTGGGACAGTGAACACTGAAGCTTTCTTT.

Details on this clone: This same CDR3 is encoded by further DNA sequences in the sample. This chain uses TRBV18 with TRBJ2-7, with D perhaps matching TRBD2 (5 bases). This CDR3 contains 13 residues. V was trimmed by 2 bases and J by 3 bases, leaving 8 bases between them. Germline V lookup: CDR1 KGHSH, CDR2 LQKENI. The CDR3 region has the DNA TGTGCCAGCTCACCAGGGAGTAACTACGAGCAGTACTTC. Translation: CASSPGSNYEQYF.

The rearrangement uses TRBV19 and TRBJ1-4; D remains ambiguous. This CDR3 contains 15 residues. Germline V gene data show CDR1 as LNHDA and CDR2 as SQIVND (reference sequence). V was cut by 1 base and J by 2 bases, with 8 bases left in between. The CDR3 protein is CASSIAGGTNEKLFF. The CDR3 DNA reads TGTGCCAGTAGTATAGCAGGAGGGACTAATGAAAAACTGTTTTTT.

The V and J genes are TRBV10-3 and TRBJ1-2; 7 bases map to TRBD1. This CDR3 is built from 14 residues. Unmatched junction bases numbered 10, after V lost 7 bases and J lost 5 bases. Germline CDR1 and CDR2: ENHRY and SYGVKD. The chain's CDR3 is CAITWTGGGYGYTF. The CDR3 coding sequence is TGTGCCATCACCTGGACAGGCGGGGGTTATGGCTACACCTTC.

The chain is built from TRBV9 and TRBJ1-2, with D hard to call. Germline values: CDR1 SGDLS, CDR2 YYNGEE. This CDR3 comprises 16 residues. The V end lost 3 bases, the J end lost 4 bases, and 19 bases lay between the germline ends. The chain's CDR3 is CASSAVPASTTYGYTF. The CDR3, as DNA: TGTGCCAGCAGCGCGGTCCCCGCCTCCACCACCTATGGCTACACCTTC.

The CDR3 loop reads CASSPRNTIYF. The CDR3 region has the DNA TGTGCCAGCAGCCCCAGAAACACCATATATTTT. The V gene is TRBV12-3 or TRBV12-4, the J gene TRBJ1-3; D unresolved. This CDR3 has 11 amino acids. Trimming took off 6 bases at V and 5 bases at J, with 5 bases between the two ends.

In DNA form, the CDR3 reads TGTGCCAGCAGTGAACAGGGAGGTCAGCCCCAGCATTTT. This gives the protein CASSEQGGQPQHF. The rearrangement uses TRBV25-1 and TRBJ1-5; tentatively, D is TRBD1 (5 bases). V was cut by 2 bases and J by 6 bases, with 8 bases left in between. CDR1 MGHDK and CDR2 SYGVNS come from the germline V gene. CDR3 length: 13 residues.

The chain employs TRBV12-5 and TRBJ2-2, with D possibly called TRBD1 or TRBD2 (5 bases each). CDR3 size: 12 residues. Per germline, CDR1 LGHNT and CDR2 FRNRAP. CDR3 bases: TGTGTCCCGGGGCTAAAAACCGGGGAGCTGTTTTTT. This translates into CVPGLKTGELFF. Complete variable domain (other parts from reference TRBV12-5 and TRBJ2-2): DARVTQTPRHKVTEMGQEVTMRCQPILGHNTVFWYRQTMMQGLELLAYFRNRAPLDDSGMPKDRFSAEMPDATLATLKIQPSEPRDSAVYFCVPGLKTGELFFGEGSRLTVL.

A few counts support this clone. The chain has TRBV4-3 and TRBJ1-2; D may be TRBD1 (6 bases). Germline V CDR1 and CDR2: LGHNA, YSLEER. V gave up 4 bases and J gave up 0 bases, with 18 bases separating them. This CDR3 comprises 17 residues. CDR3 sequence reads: CASSPQPPGDANYGYTF. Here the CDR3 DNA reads TGCGCCAGCAGCCCCCAGCCCCCAGGGGACGCTAACTATGGCTACACCTTC.

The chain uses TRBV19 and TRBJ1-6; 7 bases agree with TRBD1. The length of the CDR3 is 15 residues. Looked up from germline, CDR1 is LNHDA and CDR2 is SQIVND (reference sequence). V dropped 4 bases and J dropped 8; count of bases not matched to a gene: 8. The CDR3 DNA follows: TGTGCCAGTAGTACGATAGACAGGGAGGATTCACCCCTCCACTTT. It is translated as CASSTIDREDSPLHF.

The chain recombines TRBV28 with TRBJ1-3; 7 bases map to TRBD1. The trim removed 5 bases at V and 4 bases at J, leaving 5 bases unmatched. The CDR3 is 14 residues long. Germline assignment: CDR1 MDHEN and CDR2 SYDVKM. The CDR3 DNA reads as TGTGCCAGCAGTCTCGGGACAGTCGGAAACACCATATATTTT. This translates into CASSLGTVGNTIYF.

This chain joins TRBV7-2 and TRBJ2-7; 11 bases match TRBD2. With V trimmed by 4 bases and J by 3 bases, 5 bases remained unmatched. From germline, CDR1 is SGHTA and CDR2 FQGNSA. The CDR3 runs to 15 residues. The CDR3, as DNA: TGTGCCAGCAGCTCGACTAGCGGGGTTTACTACGAGCAGTACTTC. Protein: CASSSTSGVYYEQYF.

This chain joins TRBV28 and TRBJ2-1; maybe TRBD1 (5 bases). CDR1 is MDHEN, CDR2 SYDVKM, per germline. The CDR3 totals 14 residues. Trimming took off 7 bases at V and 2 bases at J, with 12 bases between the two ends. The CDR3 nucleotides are TGTGCCAGCAACTTAAAGGGGACCTACAATGAGCAGTTCTTC. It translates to CASNLKGTYNEQFF.

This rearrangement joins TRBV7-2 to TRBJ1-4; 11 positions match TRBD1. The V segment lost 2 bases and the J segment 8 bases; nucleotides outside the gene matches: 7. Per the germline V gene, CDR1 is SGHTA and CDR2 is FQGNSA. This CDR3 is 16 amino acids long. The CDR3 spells CASSLLRDRGIEKLFF. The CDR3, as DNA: TGTGCCAGCAGCTTACTCCGGGACAGGGGGATAGAAAAACTGTTTTTT.

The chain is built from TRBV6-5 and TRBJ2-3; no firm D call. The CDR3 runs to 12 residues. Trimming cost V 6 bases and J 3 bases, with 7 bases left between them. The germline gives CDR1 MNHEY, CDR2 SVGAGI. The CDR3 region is CASRPRTDTQYF. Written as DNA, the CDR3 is TGTGCCAGCAGGCCAAGGACAGATACGCAGTATTTT.

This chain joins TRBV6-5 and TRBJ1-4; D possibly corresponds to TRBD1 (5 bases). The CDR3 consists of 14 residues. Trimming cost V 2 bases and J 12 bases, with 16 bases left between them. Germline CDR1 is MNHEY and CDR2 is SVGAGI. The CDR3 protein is CASSYSQGITELFF. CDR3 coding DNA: TGTGCCAGCAGTTACAGCCAGGGTATTACTGAACTGTTTTTT.

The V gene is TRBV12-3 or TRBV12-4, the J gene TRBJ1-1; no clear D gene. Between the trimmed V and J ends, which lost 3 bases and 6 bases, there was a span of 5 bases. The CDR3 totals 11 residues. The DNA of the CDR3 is TGTGCCAGCAGTTTCGCCGCTGAAGCTTTCTTT. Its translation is CASSFAAEAFF.

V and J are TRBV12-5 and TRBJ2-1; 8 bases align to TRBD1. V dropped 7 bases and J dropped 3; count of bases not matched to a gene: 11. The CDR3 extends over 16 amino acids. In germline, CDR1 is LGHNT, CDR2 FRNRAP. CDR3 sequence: CASDQGGDRFYNEQFF. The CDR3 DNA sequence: TGTGCTAGTGATCAGGGTGGGGACAGGTTCTACAATGAGCAGTTCTTC.

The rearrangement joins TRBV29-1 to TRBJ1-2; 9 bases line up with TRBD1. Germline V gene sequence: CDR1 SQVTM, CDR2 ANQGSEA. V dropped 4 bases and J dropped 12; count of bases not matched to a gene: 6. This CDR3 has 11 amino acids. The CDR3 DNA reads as TGCAGCGTTGTAACAGGGGGCAGGGACACCTTC. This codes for CSVVTGGRDTF.

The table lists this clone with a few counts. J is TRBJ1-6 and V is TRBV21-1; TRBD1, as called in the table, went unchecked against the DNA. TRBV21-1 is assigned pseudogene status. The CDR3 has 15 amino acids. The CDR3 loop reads CPSPPPGQGGSPLHF. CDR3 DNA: TGTCCCAGCCCCCCCCCAGGACAGGGGGGCTCACCCCTCCACTTT.

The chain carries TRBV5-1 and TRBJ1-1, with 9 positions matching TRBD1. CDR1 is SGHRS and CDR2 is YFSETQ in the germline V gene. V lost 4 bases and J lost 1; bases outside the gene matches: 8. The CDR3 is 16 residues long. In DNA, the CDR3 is TGCGCCAGCAGCCCAAGTCCGGGACAGGGGAACACTGAAGCTTTCTTT. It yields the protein CASSPSPGQGNTEAFF.